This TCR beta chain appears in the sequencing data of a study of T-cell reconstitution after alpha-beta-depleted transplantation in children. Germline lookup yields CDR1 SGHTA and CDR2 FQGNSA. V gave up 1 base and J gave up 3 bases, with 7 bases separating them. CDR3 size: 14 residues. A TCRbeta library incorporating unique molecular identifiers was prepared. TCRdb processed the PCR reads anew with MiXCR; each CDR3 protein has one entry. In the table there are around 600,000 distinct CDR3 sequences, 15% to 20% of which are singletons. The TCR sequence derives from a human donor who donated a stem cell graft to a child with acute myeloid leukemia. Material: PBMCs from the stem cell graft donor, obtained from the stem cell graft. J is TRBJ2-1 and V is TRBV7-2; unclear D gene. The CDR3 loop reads CASSLERYYNEQFF. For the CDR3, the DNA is TGTGCCAGCAGCTTAGAGAGGTACTACAATGAGCAGTTCTTC.